This section outlines one T cell receptor beta chain sequence together with its context. These data are taken from a study of cytomegalovirus exposure and HLA in healthy donors. The V end lost 1 base, the J end lost 16 bases, and 17 bases lay between the germline ends. The CDR3 consists of 13 residues. Germline V gives CDR1 SGHDN, CDR2 FVKESK. A multiplex PCR was run with 60 Vbeta primers and 13 Jbeta primers. Only in-frame clones appear in the TCRdb table, and some are missing; sequencing was by immunoSEQ multiplex PCR. The data show about 260,000 clones, with around two thirds seen just once and 2% to 2.5% held by the top ten.

Sequenced: PBMCs. The receptor comes from a female donor in good health and CMV-seronegative. J is TRBJ2-1 and V is TRBV14; D unresolved. CDR3 loop: CASSQASTLGGFF. The DNA of the CDR3 is TGTGCCAGCAGCCAAGCCTCAACCCTCGGCGGTTTCTTC. The variable domain in full, completed from reference TRBV14 and TRBJ2-1, reads EAGVTQFPSHSVIEKGQTVTLRCDPISGHDNLYWYRRVMGKEIKFLLHFVKESKQDESGMPNNRFLAERTGGTYSTLKVQPAELEDSGVYFCASSQASTLGGFFGPGTRLTVL.